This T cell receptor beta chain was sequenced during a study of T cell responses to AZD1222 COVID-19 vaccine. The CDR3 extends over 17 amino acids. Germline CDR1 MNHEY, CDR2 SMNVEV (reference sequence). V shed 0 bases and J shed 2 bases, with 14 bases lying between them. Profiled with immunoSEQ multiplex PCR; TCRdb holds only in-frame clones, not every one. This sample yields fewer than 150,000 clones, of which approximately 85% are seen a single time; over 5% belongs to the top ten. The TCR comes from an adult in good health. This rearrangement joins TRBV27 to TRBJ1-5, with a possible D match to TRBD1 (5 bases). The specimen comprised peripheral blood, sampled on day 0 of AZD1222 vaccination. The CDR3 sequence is CASSLSRGGKGNQPQHF. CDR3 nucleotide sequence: TGTGCCAGCAGTTTATCTCGGGGGGGGAAAGGCAATCAGCCCCAGCATTTT.